This entry lists 15 T cell receptor beta chains sequenced from one sample in a study of blood T cell repertoires in COVID-19. Clones were sequenced by immunoSEQ multiplex PCR, and TCRdb holds only the in-frame ones, with some missing. The table lists about 52,000 clones, less than 95% of them singletons, with about 3.4% in the top ten. Sample: peripheral blood. These TCRs come from a human donor in a cohort sampled during active COVID-19.

The chain is built from TRBV5-6 and TRBJ1-6; 9 bases agree with TRBD1. Looked up from germline, CDR1 is SGHDT and CDR2 is YYEEEE. With V trimmed by 1 base and J by 6 bases, 5 bases remained unmatched. The CDR3 runs to 16 residues. The CDR3 region is CASSLLTGGFNSPLHF. CDR3 DNA: TGTGCCAGCAGCTTGTTAACAGGGGGCTTTAATTCACCCCTCCACTTT.

CDR3 protein: CASSLAGVSYEQYF. CDR3 nucleotides: TGTGCCAGCAGTCTAGCGGGCGTCTCCTACGAGCAGTACTTC. The rearrangement links TRBV6-5 to TRBJ2-7; 8 nucleotides align to TRBD2. Germline-derived CDR1 and CDR2 are MNHEY and SVGAGI. Losses at the gene ends were 5 bases for V and 0 bases for J; bases not matched to a gene: 3. The CDR3 extends over 14 amino acids.

This chain uses TRBV5-1 with TRBJ1-3, with D unresolved. V was trimmed by 4 bases and J by 0 bases, leaving 8 bases between them. The CDR3 spans 14 residues. Per germline, CDR1 SGHRS and CDR2 YFSETQ. CDR3 loop: CASSEGSSGNTIYF. In DNA, the CDR3 is TGCGCCAGCAGCGAAGGGAGCTCTGGAAACACCATATATTTT. Drawing the rest from reference TRBV5-1 and TRBJ1-3, the complete variable domain is KAGVTQTPRYLIKTRGQQVTLSCSPISGHRSVSWYQQTPGQGLQFLFEYFSETQRNKGNFPGRFSGRQFSNSRSEMNVSTLELGDSALYLCASSEGSSGNTIYFGEGSWLTVV.

This chain connects TRBV6-6 to TRBJ1-1, with TRBD1 matching over 10 bases. CDR3 length: 16 amino acids. CDR1 and CDR2 (germline): MNHNY, SVGAGI (reference sequence). V lost 5 bases, J lost 2 bases, and 8 bases stayed unmatched. In nucleotides, the CDR3 is TGTGCCAGCAGTATGACAGGGGGCTACCTTAACACTGAAGCTTTCTTT. Encoded protein: CASSMTGGYLNTEAFF.

The rearrangement links TRBV6-6 to TRBJ1-1; no firm D call. The CDR3 is made up of 14 amino acids. The V gene's germline CDR1 is MNHNY and CDR2 SVGAGI (reference sequence). Trimming cost V 2 bases and J 0 bases, with 7 bases left between them. This CDR3 reads CASSYAEMNTEAFF. CDR3 DNA: TGTGCCAGCAGTTACGCAGAAATGAACACTGAAGCTTTCTTT.

CDR3 nucleotides: TGTGCCAGTAGTATAGGGCCGGGTTCAAGGGAGACCCAGTACTTC. Translated, it gives CASSIGPGSRETQYF. This chain links TRBV19 with TRBJ2-5; D is unclear. CDR1 is LNHDA and CDR2 is SQIVND in the germline V gene (reference sequence). The CDR3 has 15 amino acids. Trimming removed 1 base at V and 5 bases at J, with 14 bases between.

The rearrangement uses TRBV6-5 and TRBJ1-4; TRBD1 matches at 8 bases. The CDR3 loop spans 13 amino acids. Looked up from germline, CDR1 is MNHEY and CDR2 is SVGAGI. Unmatched junction bases numbered 3, after V lost 5 bases and J lost 7 bases. CDR3 DNA: TGTGCCAGCAGTAGGGACAGGAGTGAAAAACTGTTTTTT. As protein: CASSRDRSEKLFF.

V usage is TRBV5-1 and J usage is TRBJ2-3, with D maybe TRBD2 (5 bases). The CDR3 consists of 16 residues. Looked up from germline, CDR1 is SGHRS and CDR2 is YFSETQ. The V end lost 5 bases, the J end lost 1 base, and 17 bases lay between the germline ends. The CDR3 bases are TGCGCCAGCAGTCCGACGGGGAAGGCAGGCACAGATACGCAGTATTTT. It codes for CASSPTGKAGTDTQYF.

V usage is TRBV28 and J usage is TRBJ2-1; possible D gene TRBD2, 6 bases. V was shortened by 5 bases and J by 5 bases, with 16 bases between the two germline ends. Germline-derived CDR1 and CDR2 are MDHEN and SYDVKM. The CDR3 is 15 amino acids. Here the CDR3 reads CASSTAGSPHNEQFF. The DNA for the CDR3 is TGTGCCAGCAGTACCGCCGGGAGCCCACACAATGAGCAGTTCTTC.

The J gene is TRBJ2-5, the V gene TRBV5-1; D is undetermined. Trimming took off 5 bases at V and 2 bases at J, with 19 bases between the two ends. Germline CDR1 SGHRS, CDR2 YFSETQ. The CDR3 loop spans 16 amino acids. Here the CDR3 DNA reads TGCGCCAGCAGTTCGTACTCCTTTAGTAATCAAGAGACCCAGTACTTC. Its protein product is CASSSYSFSNQETQYF. The variable domain in full, completed from reference TRBV5-1 and TRBJ2-5, reads KAGVTQTPRYLIKTRGQQVTLSCSPISGHRSVSWYQQTPGQGLQFLFEYFSETQRNKGNFPGRFSGRQFSNSRSEMNVSTLELGDSALYLCASSSYSFSNQETQYFGPGTRLLVL.

This clone appeared a single time. V and J are TRBV30 and TRBJ2-7; unclear D gene. Deletions cut 0 bases from V and 1 base from J, with 7 bases between. Per the germline V gene, CDR1 is GTSNPN and CDR2 is SVGIG (reference sequence). This CDR3 contains 13 residues. The CDR3 protein is CAWSVQESYEQYF. The CDR3 nucleotides are TGTGCCTGGAGTGTCCAGGAATCCTACGAGCAGTACTTC. The variable domain in full, with the rest retrieved from reference TRBV30 and TRBJ2-7, is SQTIHQWPATLVQPVGSPLSLECTVEGTSNPNLYWYRQAAGRGLQLLFYSVGIGQISSEVPQNLSASRPQDRQFILSSKKLLLSDSGFYLCAWSVQESYEQYFGPGTRLTVT.

This clone appeared a single time. The V and J genes are TRBV10-3 and TRBJ2-7, with TRBD2 matching 12 bases. V dropped 3 bases and J dropped 1; count of bases not matched to a gene: 10. Germline loops: CDR1 ENHRY, CDR2 SYGVKD. This CDR3 is 18 amino acids long. The CDR3 is CAISDPSGRAIRSYEQYF. CDR3 coding DNA: TGTGCCATCAGTGATCCTAGCGGGAGGGCAATCAGGTCCTACGAGCAGTACTTC.

The rearrangement links TRBV7-9 to TRBJ1-5, with 11 bases matching TRBD1. The germline gives CDR1 SEHNR, CDR2 FQNEAQ (reference sequence). The V segment lost 5 bases and the J segment 7 bases; nucleotides outside the gene matches: 7. The CDR3 spans 15 residues. The CDR3 sequence: CASSKGTGGRQPQHF. CDR3 in DNA: TGTGCCAGCAGCAAAGGGACAGGGGGGCGGCAGCCCCAGCATTTT. The full variable domain, in which reference TRBV7-9 and TRBJ1-5 provide the parts outside the CDR3, is DTGVSQNPRHKITKRGQNVTFRCDPISEHNRLYWYRQTLGQGPEFLTYFQNEAQLEKSRLLSDRFSAERPKGSFSTLEIQRTEQGDSAMYLCASSKGTGGRQPQHFGDGTRLSIL.

CDR3 nucleotides: TGTGCCAGCAGTCCAGGCCGGGGGGGGGTTGAGCAGTTCTTC. Translation: CASSPGRGGVEQFF. The V and J genes are TRBV11-2 and TRBJ2-1; 8 nucleotides agree with TRBD2. Germline assignment: CDR1 SGHAT and CDR2 FQNNGV. CDR3 length equals 14 residues. Unmatched junction bases numbered 10, after V lost 6 bases and J lost 9 bases.

The rearrangement joins TRBV20-1 to TRBJ2-2; D uncertain. V dropped 5 bases and J dropped 6 bases, with 7 bases sitting between them. The germline gives CDR1 DFQATT, CDR2 SNEGSKA (reference sequence). The CDR3 totals 11 residues. The CDR3 DNA sequence: TGCAGTGCTCTTCGGTCCGGGGAGCTGTTTTTT. Its protein product is CSALRSGELFF.